The clone carrying this T cell receptor (beta chain) appeared a few times. The antigen is not known. The study reverse transcribed the entire isolated RNA, so it sequenced expressed TCRB transcripts. The assay was immunoSEQ multiplex PCR, and TCRdb's table has in-frame clones only and misses some. The sample records hundreds of thousands of clones, about an eighth being singletons. This record comes from a study of beta chain features in type 1 diabetes. Study-level background: Healthy donors resembled patients in age, gender and cell yields. Study results and limitations: The analysis here could not establish whether HLA type shapes TCRB rearrangement. TCRB CDR3s were moderately but significantly shorter in Type 1 diabetes patients in all four CD4+ subsets.

This CDR3 region has 15 residues. Germline V CDR1 and CDR2: MNHNY, SVGAGI (reference sequence). Trimming took 6 bases from V and 4 from J; bases not matched to a gene: 10. The J gene is TRBJ2-3, the V gene TRBV6-6; the match to TRBD2 covers 7 bases. The sequence was obtained from a man younger than 30 with type 1 diabetes. Sequenced material: naive CD4+ T cells from blood. CDR3 protein: CASSQIRGVADTQYF. The CDR3 DNA reads TGTGCCAGCAGCCAAATCCGGGGGGTGGCAGATACGCAGTATTTT.